A single sample is the source of the 27 T cell receptor beta chains below, sequenced in a study of beta chain features in type 1 diabetes. Sequencing targeted expressed TCRB transcripts, as all isolated RNA had been reverse transcribed. Profiling relied on immunoSEQ multiplex PCR, and the TCRdb table lists in-frame clones only, not all of them. Here the sample spans a few hundred thousand clones, 14% being singletons. What these receptors recognize is not known. Study-level findings and limits: TCRB CDR3 length was moderately but significantly reduced in all four CD4+ subsets of Type 1 diabetes patients.

Sequencing was done on a sample of naive CD4+ T cells from blood. Every receptor here comes from a man aged 30 to 39 with type 1 diabetes.

This clone came up a few times. V is TRBV6-5 and J is TRBJ2-7, with D maybe TRBD1 (6 bases). The CDR3 is 13 amino acids. Germline CDR1 reads MNHEY; CDR2 reads SVGAGI. The V end lost 4 bases, the J end lost 1 base, and 8 bases lay between the germline ends. CDR3 in DNA: TGTGCCAGCAGTTTCACAGGGTCCTACGAGCAGTACTTC. This translates into CASSFTGSYEQYF.

This clone was counted between two and nine times. CDR3 loop: CASSRTGGHEQYF. CDR3 sequence (DNA): TGTGCCAGCTCACGGACAGGGGGTCACGAGCAGTACTTC. The chain joins TRBV18 to TRBJ2-7; 10 bases agree with TRBD1. CDR1 KGHSH and CDR2 LQKENI come from the germline V gene. CDR3 length: 13 residues. The V segment lost 4 bases and the J segment 5 bases; nucleotides outside the gene matches: 2.

CDR3 residues: CATGLAGVNEQFF. In DNA, the CDR3 is TGTGCCACGGGACTAGCGGGGGTCAATGAGCAGTTCTTC. The V and J genes are TRBV10-3 and TRBJ2-1, with TRBD2 matching over 14 bases. The CDR3 covers 13 residues. CDR1 and CDR2 from the germline V gene are ENHRY and SYGVKD. With V trimmed by 10 bases and J by 6 bases, 2 bases remained unmatched.

The table lists this clone with a few counts. The V and J genes are TRBV5-1 and TRBJ2-2; a possible D gene is TRBD2 (5 bases). The germline V and J ends were trimmed by 0 bases and 7 bases, with 13 bases remaining between them. Germline V lookup: CDR1 SGHRS, CDR2 YFSETQ. The CDR3 has 15 residues. The CDR3 spells CASSLEMGSHGELFF. CDR3 sequence (DNA): TGCGCCAGCAGCTTGGAGATGGGGAGCCACGGGGAGCTGTTTTTT.

On this clone itself: This specimen includes other DNA sequences encoding the same CDR3. This chain links TRBV18 with TRBJ1-2; 9 nucleotides line up with TRBD1. Germline V gene lookup returns CDR1 KGHSH and CDR2 LQKENI. Unmatched junction bases numbered 0, after V lost 3 bases and J lost 4 bases. There are 13 residues in the CDR3. The CDR3 region is CASSPDRGYGYTF. The CDR3, as DNA: TGTGCCAGCTCACCGGACAGGGGCTATGGCTACACCTTC.

The chain links TRBV7-2 to TRBJ2-7; the match to TRBD2 covers 9 bases. The V segment lost 5 bases and the J segment 2 bases; nucleotides outside the gene matches: 7. The CDR3 sequence is 15 residues long. CDR1 and CDR2 (germline): SGHTA, FQGNSA. The CDR3 bases are TGTGCCAGCAGCCCAAGCGGGGGGCTTCCCTACGAGCAGTACTTC. As protein: CASSPSGGLPYEQYF. Full variable domain (outside the CDR3, taken from reference TRBV7-2 and TRBJ2-7): GAGVSQSPSNKVTEKGKDVELRCDPISGHTALYWYRQSLGQGLEFLIYFQGNSAPDKSGLPSDRFSAERTGGSVSTLTIQRTQQEDSAVYLCASSPSGGLPYEQYFGPGTRLTVT.

This clone was found a few times. The gene calls are TRBV2 and TRBJ1-1; 7 bases agree with TRBD1. J gave up 6 bases and V 1 base, and 8 bases lay outside the gene matches. The CDR3 consists of 15 residues. CDR1 SNHLY and CDR2 FYNNEI come from the germline V gene. In DNA, the CDR3 is TGTGCCAGCAGTGAAGGACAGGGCCGGTGGGCTGAAGCTTTCTTT. This codes for CASSEGQGRWAEAFF.

This clone was detected a few times. The chain carries TRBV5-1 and TRBJ2-7, with D possibly being TRBD1 (6 bases). The CDR3 is 15 amino acids. CDR1 and CDR2 from the germline V gene are SGHRS and YFSETQ. V dropped 2 bases and J dropped 1 base, with 13 bases sitting between them. The CDR3: CASSLTGTLSYEQYF. The DNA for the CDR3 is TGCGCCAGCAGCTTAACCGGGACACTTTCCTACGAGCAGTACTTC.

The CDR3 DNA reads TGCAGCGCCTATCGAGGACAGGGGACCGATGGCTACACCTTC. It specifies CSAYRGQGTDGYTF. This chain links TRBV29-1 with TRBJ1-2; 9 nucleotides match TRBD1. The J segment lost 6 bases and the V segment lost 7 bases, leaving 12 bases of the junction unmatched. The CDR3 has 14 residues. Germline CDR1 SQVTM, CDR2 ANQGSEA. Based on the CDR3 plus reference TRBV29-1 and TRBJ1-2, the full variable domain is SAVISQKPSRDICQRGTSLTIQCQVDSQVTMMFWYRQQPGQSLTLIATANQGSEATYESGFVIDKFPISRPNLTFSTLTVSNMSPEDSSIYLCSAYRGQGTDGYTFGSGTRLTVV.

This clone was detected only a few times. J is TRBJ2-2 and V is TRBV5-4, with a weak D call TRBD1 (6 bases). From germline, CDR1 is SGHNT and CDR2 YYREEE (reference sequence). V lost 3 bases, J lost 6 bases, and 18 bases lay in between. CDR3 length: 16 amino acids. In DNA form, the CDR3 reads TGTGCCAGCAGCTGGGGACAAACCTCGGATGCCGGGGAGCTGTTTTTT. Its protein product is CASSWGQTSDAGELFF.

The rearrangement links TRBV4-1 to TRBJ2-1; D not resolved. The CDR3 consists of 14 residues. Trimming removed 10 bases at V and 5 bases at J, with 18 bases between. Germline CDR1 MGHRA, CDR2 YSYEKL. The CDR3 sequence is CAISRVPRDNEQFF. In DNA, the CDR3 is TGCGCCATCTCTCGAGTGCCCCGAGACAATGAGCAGTTCTTC.

This clone was seen more than once but under ten times. The rearrangement joins TRBV2 to TRBJ1-5; 7 bases are a match to TRBD1. This CDR3 has 15 residues. Germline CDR1 reads SNHLY; CDR2 reads FYNNEI. V lost 5 bases to trimming and J lost 2 bases; unmatched junction nucleotides: 6. CDR3 DNA: TGTGCCAGCAGTCTCGACAGGGTGGGCAATCAGCCCCAGCATTTT. Translating gives CASSLDRVGNQPQHF. Full variable domain (remainder filled in from reference TRBV2 and TRBJ1-5): EPEVTQTPSHQVTQMGQEVILRCVPISNHLYFYWYRQILGQKVEFLVSFYNNEISEKSEIFDDQFSVERPDGSNFTLKIRSTKLEDSAMYFCASSLDRVGNQPQHFGDGTRLSIL.

Here the CDR3 reads CASTQPQGADEKLFF. CDR3 DNA: TGTGCCAGCACTCAACCCCAGGGGGCGGACGAAAAACTGTTTTTT. The V call is TRBV25-1, the J call TRBJ1-4; 8 bases align to TRBD1. The CDR3 length is 15 residues. V shed 7 bases, J shed 8 bases, and the junction held 12 bases outside the gene matches. Germline values: CDR1 MGHDK, CDR2 SYGVNS.

This clone was seen more than once but under ten times. In DNA, the CDR3 is TGTGCCTGGAGTGTCGGGACTCCCTACGAGCAGTACTTC. This codes for CAWSVGTPYEQYF. The V call is TRBV30, the J call TRBJ2-7, with a weak D call TRBD2 (6 bases). The CDR3 has 13 residues. The V gene's germline CDR1 is GTSNPN and CDR2 SVGIG (reference sequence). Trimming removed 0 bases from V and 2 bases from J, with 8 bases in between.

The chain recombines TRBV4-1 with TRBJ1-1, with D tentatively TRBD1 (6 bases). There are 14 residues in the CDR3. V dropped 6 bases and J dropped 1 base, with 12 bases sitting between them. Germline V gene data show CDR1 as MGHRA and CDR2 as YSYEKL. As DNA, the CDR3 is TGCGCCAGCAGGCAGACAGGACCGAACACTGAAGCTTTCTTT. Translating it yields CASRQTGPNTEAFF.

This clone was counted between two and nine times. The chain is built from TRBV27 and TRBJ2-2, with 9 bases identical to TRBD1. J was trimmed by 4 bases and V by 5 bases; bases with no gene match: 8. The CDR3 length is 16 residues. Germline loops: CDR1 MNHEY, CDR2 SMNVEV (reference sequence). The CDR3 coding sequence is TGTGCCAGCAGTAAACAGGGGGCGCGGATCACCGGGGAGCTGTTTTTT. Its protein product is CASSKQGARITGELFF.

This clone has only a few counts. Here the CDR3 reads CASTERGPSTDTQYF. The CDR3 region has the DNA TGTGCCAGCACCGAGCGGGGGCCAAGCACAGATACGCAGTATTTT. The chain links TRBV7-9 to TRBJ2-3, with 8 positions matching TRBD2. Trimming cost V 7 bases and J 0 bases; bases outside gene matches: 6. Germline loops: CDR1 SEHNR, CDR2 FQNEAQ (reference sequence). This CDR3 has 15 amino acids.

This clone was found a few times. J is TRBJ1-5 and V is TRBV18; TRBD1 matches 9 bases. J gave up 0 bases and V 4 bases, and 10 bases lay outside the gene matches. Germline lookup yields CDR1 KGHSH and CDR2 LQKENI. The CDR3 totals 18 residues. CDR3 nucleotides: TGTGCCAGCTCACGTTATACCGGGACAGGGTATAGCAATCAGCCCCAGCATTTT. Translated, it gives CASSRYTGTGYSNQPQHF.

The genes are TRBV2 and TRBJ2-1; 11 bases agree with TRBD2. CDR1 is SNHLY, CDR2 FYNNEI, per germline. The CDR3 covers 15 residues. J was trimmed by 7 bases and V by 0 bases; bases with no gene match: 2. The CDR3 DNA reads as TGTGCCAGCAGTGAAGCGAGACTAGCGGGAAATGAGCAGTTCTTC. It is translated as CASSEARLAGNEQFF.

This clone was detected only a few times. The chain carries TRBV19 and TRBJ2-7, with 9 bases identical to TRBD2. J was trimmed by 1 base and V by 8 bases; bases with no gene match: 9. Germline V gene sequence: CDR1 LNHDA, CDR2 SQIVND (reference sequence). The CDR3 is 15 amino acids. As DNA, the CDR3 is TGTGCCAGTCGAGCCGGGACTAGCTTGTCCTACGAGCAGTACTTC. It is translated as CASRAGTSLSYEQYF.

This chain uses TRBV9 with TRBJ1-3; 7 bases fit TRBD1. Germline V gene data show CDR1 as SGDLS and CDR2 as YYNGEE. V shed 0 bases and J 5 bases; nucleotides not matched to a gene: 8. This CDR3 has 16 residues. The CDR3 here is CASSVGGGGSRNTIYF. In DNA form, the CDR3 reads TGTGCCAGCAGCGTAGGAGGAGGGGGCTCGAGAAACACCATATATTTT.

This rearrangement joins TRBV2 to TRBJ2-5; D might be TRBD1 (7 bases). Trimming shortened V by 6 bases and J by 0 bases, and 8 bases separated the two germline ends. The CDR3 is made up of 13 amino acids. CDR1 is SNHLY and CDR2 is FYNNEI in the germline V gene. The CDR3, as DNA: TGTGCCAGCAGCAGGGGGGACCAAGAGACCCAGTACTTC. This sequence encodes CASSRGDQETQYF.

This clone was counted between two and nine times. The genes are TRBV30 and TRBJ1-2; 8 bases align to TRBD1. This CDR3 contains 12 residues. The germline V gene has CDR1 GTSNPN and CDR2 SVGIG (reference sequence). V dropped 5 bases and J dropped 9; count of bases not matched to a gene: 8. The CDR3, as DNA: TGTGCCTGGGAGCCAGGGGGCAATCGCTACACCTTC. It specifies CAWEPGGNRYTF.

This chain uses TRBV7-2 with TRBJ2-3; 10 nucleotides match TRBD2. The CDR3 runs 15 residues. Trimming took 1 base from V and 8 from J; bases not matched to a gene: 6. The germline gives CDR1 SGHTA, CDR2 FQGNSA. The CDR3 DNA follows: TGTGCCAGCAGCTTAGATGGAGCGGGGGGGCGTACGCAGTATTTT. It codes for CASSLDGAGGRTQYF.

In its sample, this clone was seen once. V gene TRBV18 combines with J gene TRBJ1-5, with TRBD1 matching 8 bases. The V and J ends lost 5 bases and 3 bases, in that order; junction bases with no gene match: 6. This CDR3 is built from 15 residues. Germline V lookup: CDR1 KGHSH, CDR2 LQKENI. This CDR3 reads CASSSRQGNNQPQHF. Here the CDR3 DNA reads TGTGCCAGCTCAAGTCGACAGGGGAACAATCAGCCCCAGCATTTT.

The rearrangement joins TRBV5-1 to TRBJ2-5; 12 bases align to TRBD2. There are 18 residues in the CDR3. In germline, CDR1 is SGHRS, CDR2 YFSETQ. The V and J ends lost 4 bases and 2 bases, in that order; junction bases with no gene match: 12. The CDR3 coding sequence is TGCGCCAGCAGCCTATCTAGCGGGAGGGCCTTGGGACAAGAGACCCAGTACTTC. Translating it yields CASSLSSGRALGQETQYF.

The V gene is TRBV6-1, the J gene TRBJ1-1; the D is unclear. The germline V and J ends were trimmed by 3 bases and 5 bases, with 4 bases remaining between them. The CDR3 consists of 11 residues. Looked up from germline, CDR1 is MNHNS and CDR2 is SASEGT. CDR3: CASSERTEAFF. CDR3 DNA sequence: TGTGCCAGCAGTGAGAGAACTGAAGCTTTCTTT.